One and the same sample provided the 19 T cell receptor beta chains below, sequenced in a study of blood T cell repertoires in COVID-19. Produced via immunoSEQ multiplex PCR; TCRdb's table is partial and in-frame only. The table lists tens of thousands of clones, over 80% of them singletons. Material: peripheral blood. The receptors here all came from a woman aged 80 or over with acute or convalescent COVID-19.

This clone was recorded only once. The chain employs TRBV5-1 and TRBJ1-3; 8 bases are shared with TRBD1. Germline assignment: CDR1 SGHRS and CDR2 YFSETQ. The trim removed 0 bases at V and 2 bases at J, leaving 4 bases unmatched. This CDR3 is 16 amino acids long. In DNA, the CDR3 is TGCGCCAGCAGCTTGGGGGACAGGTGGACTGGAAACACCATATATTTT. Its protein is CASSLGDRWTGNTIYF.

The chain employs TRBV7-9 and TRBJ2-7; D is undetermined. Trimming cost V 6 bases and J 4 bases, with 13 bases left between them. The CDR3 length is 13 residues. Looked up from germline, CDR1 is SEHNR and CDR2 is FQNEAQ (reference sequence). CDR3 sequence: CASSPYLRYEQYF. The CDR3 DNA reads TGTGCCAGCAGTCCCTATCTACGTTACGAGCAGTACTTC.

The chain carries TRBV24-1 and TRBJ2-7; tentative D call: TRBD1 (5 bases). This CDR3 is 13 amino acids long. V lost 11 bases, J lost 0 bases, and 13 bases lay in between. The V gene's germline CDR1 is KGHDR and CDR2 SFDVKD. CDR3 loop: CAIGPRDSYEQYF. The DNA for the CDR3 is TGTGCCATCGGTCCCAGGGACTCCTACGAGCAGTACTTC.

The chain links TRBV15 to TRBJ2-7; tentatively, D is TRBD2 (6 bases). Germline loops: CDR1 LNHNV, CDR2 YYDKDF (reference sequence). V was trimmed by 0 bases and J by 3 bases, leaving 15 bases between them. The CDR3 runs to 16 residues. In DNA form, the CDR3 reads TGTGCCACCAGCAGAGATCATGGTAGCGGTGACTACGAGCAGTACTTC. Its translation: CATSRDHGSGDYEQYF. Full variable domain (remainder filled in from reference TRBV15 and TRBJ2-7): DAMVIQNPRYQVTQFGKPVTLSCSQTLNHNVMYWYQQKSSQAPKLLFHYYDKDFNNEADTPDNFQSRRPNTSFCFLDIRSPGLGDTAMYLCATSRDHGSGDYEQYFGPGTRLTVT.

The V call is TRBV19, the J call TRBJ2-5; D ambiguous. The V and J ends lost 4 bases and 5 bases respectively, with 5 bases between them. CDR3 size: 11 residues. Germline V gene sequence: CDR1 LNHDA, CDR2 SQIVND (reference sequence). CDR3 sequence (DNA): TGTGCCAGTAGTACAGGCGAGACCCAGTACTTC. Its translation is CASSTGETQYF.

The J gene is TRBJ2-7, the V gene TRBV6-5; D is possibly TRBD1 (5 bases). The CDR3 is 16 amino acids. Germline CDR1 reads MNHEY; CDR2 reads SVGAGI. V lost 0 bases, J lost 2 bases, and 14 bases lay in between. CDR3 region: CASSYSMAGFTYEQYF. The DNA for the CDR3 is TGTGCCAGCAGTTACTCGATGGCAGGGTTTACCTACGAGCAGTACTTC.

The chain couples TRBV7-6 to TRBJ2-7, with 8 bases matching TRBD2. This CDR3 region has 16 residues. With V trimmed by 5 bases and J by 3 bases, 12 bases remained unmatched. Germline CDR1 SGHVS, CDR2 FNYEAQ. The chain's CDR3 is CASSIATGTSFYEQYF. The CDR3 DNA is TGTGCCAGCAGCATTGCCACCGGGACTAGTTTCTACGAGCAGTACTTC.

The table lists this clone with a few counts. CDR3: CASSPQTGDGTEAFF. CDR3 sequence (DNA): TGTGCCAGTAGTCCTCAGACAGGGGACGGCACTGAAGCTTTCTTT. The V call is TRBV19, the J call TRBJ1-1; 8 bases align to TRBD1. Germline lookup yields CDR1 LNHDA and CDR2 SQIVND (reference sequence). The J segment lost 4 bases and the V segment lost 5 bases, leaving 9 bases of the junction unmatched. The CDR3 sequence is 15 residues long. Together with reference TRBV19 and TRBJ1-1, the CDR3 gives the full variable domain: DGGITQSPKYLFRKEGQNVTLSCEQNLNHDAMYWYRQDPGQGLRLIYYSQIVNDFQKGDIAEGYSVSREKKESFPLTVTSAQKNPTAFYLCASSPQTGDGTEAFFGQGTRLTVV.

J is TRBJ2-2 and V is TRBV3-1 (or the pseudogene TRBV3-2), with 12 bases matching TRBD2. Germline V gives CDR1 LGHDT, CDR2 YNNKEL (reference sequence). Trimming cost V 5 bases and J 0 bases; bases outside gene matches: 4. This CDR3 comprises 17 residues. In DNA form, the CDR3 reads TGTGCCAGCAGCAAACTAGCGGGAGGACCGAACACCGGGGAGCTGTTTTTT. Translating it yields CASSKLAGGPNTGELFF.

Comment on this clone: A junction boundary mismatches the germline segment, possibly from a read error. The V gene is TRBV28, the J gene TRBJ1-5, with D maybe TRBD1 (5 bases). CDR1 is MDHEN and CDR2 is SYDVKM in the germline V gene. This CDR3 has 16 residues. The CDR3 DNA is TGTGCCAGCTGTTTTTTATGTAGGGGTGGGAATCAGCCCCAGCATTTT. Residues: CASCFLCRGGNQPQHF. Variable domain in full (rest from reference TRBV28 and TRBJ1-5): DVKVTQSSRYLVKRTGEKVFLECVQDMDHENMFWYRQDPGLGLRLIYFSYDVKMKEKGDIPEGYSVSREKKERFSLILESASTNQTSMYLCASCFLCRGGNQPQHFGDGTRLSIL.

The rearrangement links TRBV10-3 to TRBJ2-1, with D unresolved. The germline V gene has CDR1 ENHRY and CDR2 SYGVKD. This CDR3 has 13 residues. V was shortened by 3 bases and J by 5 bases, with 8 bases between the two germline ends. CDR3 protein: CAISEVPDNEQFF. In nucleotides, the CDR3 is TGTGCCATCAGTGAAGTTCCGGACAATGAGCAGTTCTTC.

This clone was counted many times. This chain uses TRBV7-9 with TRBJ2-7; a weak D match, TRBD2 (5 bases). The CDR3 loop spans 15 amino acids. V was pared by 0 bases and J by 1 base, with 10 bases between. Germline V gene lookup returns CDR1 SEHNR and CDR2 FQNEAQ (reference sequence). For the CDR3, the DNA is TGTGCCAGCAGCTTAGCGCTGGGCGGGTCCTACGAGCAGTACTTC. Its protein product is CASSLALGGSYEQYF.

The count of this clone is one. The CDR3 loop reads CASSYSIAGEQFF. CDR3 sequence (DNA): TGTGCCAGCAGTTACTCGATTGCAGGTGAGCAGTTCTTC. The chain combines TRBV6-5 with TRBJ2-1; no firm D call. In germline, CDR1 is MNHEY, CDR2 SVGAGI. The CDR3 contains 13 residues. V lost 0 bases and J 9 bases, leaving 9 bases between the germline ends.

The V gene is TRBV7-9, the J gene TRBJ2-5, with D possibly TRBD1 on 5 matching bases. The CDR3 spans 14 residues. Germline CDR1 reads SEHNR; CDR2 reads FQNEAQ (reference sequence). Trimming cost V 7 bases and J 5 bases, with 17 bases left between them. The CDR3 reads CASTPGVRDETQYF. The CDR3 region has the DNA TGTGCCAGCACTCCTGGTGTCAGGGATGAGACCCAGTACTTC.

This clone was detected a few times. This chain connects TRBV27 to TRBJ1-1, with D tentatively TRBD1 (5 bases). The CDR3 extends over 13 amino acids. V shed 5 bases and J shed 0 bases, with 7 bases lying between them. Germline V lookup: CDR1 MNHEY, CDR2 SMNVEV (reference sequence). CDR3 DNA: TGTGCCAGCAGTACAGGAATGAACACTGAAGCTTTCTTT. The encoded protein is CASSTGMNTEAFF.

This sequence joins TRBV7-9 and TRBJ1-1, with unresolved D. The germline V gene encodes CDR1 SEHNR and CDR2 FQNEAQ (reference sequence). Between the trimmed V and J ends, which lost 1 base and 7 bases, there was a span of 10 bases. This CDR3 comprises 13 residues. This CDR3 reads CASSLGLSSEAFF. The CDR3 nucleotides are TGTGCCAGCAGCTTAGGACTATCGAGTGAAGCTTTCTTT.

V gene TRBV3-1 (or the pseudogene TRBV3-2) combines with J gene TRBJ2-5, with 13 bases identical to TRBD2. The germline V gene encodes CDR1 LGHDT and CDR2 YNNKEL (reference sequence). The CDR3 loop spans 16 amino acids. Unmatched junction bases numbered 5, after V lost 5 bases and J lost 2 bases. The CDR3 DNA follows: TGTGCCAGCAGCGCCACTAGCGGGAGGGGACAAGAGACCCAGTACTTC. Residues: CASSATSGRGQETQYF.

The chain recombines TRBV24-1 with TRBJ2-3; TRBD2 is a possible D gene (6 bases). This CDR3 has 13 amino acids. The germline CDR1 and CDR2 sequences are KGHDR and SFDVKD. The ends were cut back, 0 bases at V and 8 bases at J, with 8 bases in the middle. The CDR3 loop is CATSDLWEATQYF. CDR3 coding DNA: TGTGCCACCAGTGATTTGTGGGAGGCTACGCAGTATTTT.

The chain combines TRBV6-1 with TRBJ2-7; 9 nucleotides line up with TRBD1. V was clipped by 0 bases and J by 2 bases; unmatched bases: 5. Germline V gene lookup returns CDR1 MNHNS and CDR2 SASEGT. CDR3 length: 16 amino acids. As DNA, the CDR3 is TGTGCCAGCAGTGAAGCGCGGACAGGGGCCACCTACGAGCAGTACTTC. It yields the protein CASSEARTGATYEQYF.